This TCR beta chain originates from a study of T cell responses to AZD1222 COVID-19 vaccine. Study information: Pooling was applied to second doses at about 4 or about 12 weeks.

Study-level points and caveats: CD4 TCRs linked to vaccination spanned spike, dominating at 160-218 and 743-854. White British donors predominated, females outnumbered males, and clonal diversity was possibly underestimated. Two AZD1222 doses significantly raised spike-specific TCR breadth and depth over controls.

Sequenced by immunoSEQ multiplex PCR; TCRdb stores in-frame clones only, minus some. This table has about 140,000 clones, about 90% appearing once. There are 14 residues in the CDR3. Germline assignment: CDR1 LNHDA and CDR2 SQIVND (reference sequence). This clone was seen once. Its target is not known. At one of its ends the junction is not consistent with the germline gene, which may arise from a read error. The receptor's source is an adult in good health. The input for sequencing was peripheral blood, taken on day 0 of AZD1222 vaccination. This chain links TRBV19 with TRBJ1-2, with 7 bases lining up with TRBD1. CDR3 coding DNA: TGTGCCAGTAGTAGTCCGACAGGGTGGTATGGCTACACTTTC. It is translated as CASSSPTGWYGYTF. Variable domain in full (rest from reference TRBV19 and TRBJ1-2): DGGITQSPKYLFRKEGQNVTLSCEQNLNHDAMYWYRQDPGQGLRLIYYSQIVNDFQKGDIAEGYSVSREKKESFPLTVTSAQKNPTAFYLCASSSPTGWYGYTFGSGTRLTVV.